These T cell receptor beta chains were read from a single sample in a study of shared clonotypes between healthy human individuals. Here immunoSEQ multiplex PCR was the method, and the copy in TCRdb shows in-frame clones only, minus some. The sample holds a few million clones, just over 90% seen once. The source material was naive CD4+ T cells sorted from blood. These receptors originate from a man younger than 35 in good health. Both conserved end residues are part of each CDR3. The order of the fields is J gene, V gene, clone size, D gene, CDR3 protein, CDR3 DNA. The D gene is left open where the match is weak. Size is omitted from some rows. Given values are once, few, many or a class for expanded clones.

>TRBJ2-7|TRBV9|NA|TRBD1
CASTKAGTGQFNEQYF
TGTGCCAGCACCAAAGCCGGGACAGGGCAGTTCAACGAGCAGTACTTC
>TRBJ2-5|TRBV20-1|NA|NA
CSVVGETQYF
TGCAGTGTTGTTGGGGAGACCCAGTACTTC
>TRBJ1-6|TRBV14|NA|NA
CASSQGTYNSPLHF
TGTGCCAGCAGCCAAGGAACCTATAATTCACCCCTCCACTTT
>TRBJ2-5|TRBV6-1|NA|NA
CASRVEGVETQYF
TGTGCCAGCAGAGTGGAGGGGGTCGAGACCCAGTACTTC
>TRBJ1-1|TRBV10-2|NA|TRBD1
CASSESWGQGVPLNTEAFF
TGCGCCAGCAGTGAGTCATGGGGACAGGGGGTGCCTTTGAACACTGAAGCTTTCTTT
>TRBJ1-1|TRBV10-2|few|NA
CASRRRADTEAFF
TGCGCCAGTCGACGGCGGGCGGACACTGAAGCTTTCTTT
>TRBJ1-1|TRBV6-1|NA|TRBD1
CASSSGQAMNTEAFF
TGTGCCAGCAGTTCAGGACAGGCGATGAACACTGAAGCTTTCTTT
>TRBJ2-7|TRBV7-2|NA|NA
CASSLPELGSYEQYF
TGTGCCAGCAGCTTACCCGAGCTCGGGAGTTACGAGCAGTACTTC
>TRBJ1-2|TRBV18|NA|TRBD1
CASSPTTGPNYGYTF
TGTGCCAGCTCACCAACGACAGGGCCCAACTATGGCTACACCTTC
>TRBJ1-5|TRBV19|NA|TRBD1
CASSTIPQGAAQPQHF
TGTGCCAGTAGTACTATCCCCCAGGGGGCGGCTCAGCCCCAGCATTTT
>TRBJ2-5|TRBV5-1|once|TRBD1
CASSLVQGAYQETQYF
TGCGCCAGCAGCTTGGTACAGGGGGCTTACCAAGAGACCCAGTACTTC
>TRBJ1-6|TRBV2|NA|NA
CASSGTPGKSPLHF
TGTGCCAGCAGTGGGACACCCGGGAAGTCACCCCTCCACTTT
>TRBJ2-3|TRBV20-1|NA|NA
CSATSDTQYF
TGCAGTGCGACCTCAGATACGCAGTATTTT
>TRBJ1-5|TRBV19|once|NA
CASSVGSNQPQHF
TGTGCCAGTAGTGTCGGTAGCAATCAGCCCCAGCATTTT
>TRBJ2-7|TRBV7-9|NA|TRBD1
CASSLEGTDGEQYF
TGTGCCAGCAGCCTAGAAGGGACAGACGGCGAGCAGTACTTC
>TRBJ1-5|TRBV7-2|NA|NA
CASSPDHPSINQPQHF
TGTGCCAGCAGCCCCGACCACCCTTCCATCAATCAGCCCCAGCATTTT
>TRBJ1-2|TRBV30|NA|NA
CAWSLGLEHYGYTF
TGTGCCTGGAGTTTAGGTCTGGAGCACTATGGCTACACCTTC
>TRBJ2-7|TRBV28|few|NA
CASTGVEQYF
TGTGCCAGCACCGGGGTCGAGCAGTACTTC
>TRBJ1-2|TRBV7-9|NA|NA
CASSSDYGYTF
TGTGCCAGCAGCTCAGACTATGGCTACACCTTC
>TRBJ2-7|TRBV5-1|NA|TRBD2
CASSLAALAGYEQYF
TGCGCCAGCAGCTTGGCCGCACTAGCGGGCTACGAGCAGTACTTC
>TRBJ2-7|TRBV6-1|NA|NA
CASSGDTYEQYF
TGTGCCAGCAGCGGGGATACCTACGAGCAGTACTTC
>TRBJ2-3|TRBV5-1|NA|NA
CASGGRGASTDTQYF
TGCGCCAGCGGAGGACGTGGGGCTTCCACAGATACGCAGTATTTT
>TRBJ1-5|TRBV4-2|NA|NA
CASSQTVLSGDYSNQPQHF
TGTGCCAGCAGCCAAACTGTGCTGAGCGGGGACTATAGCAATCAGCCCCAGCATTTT
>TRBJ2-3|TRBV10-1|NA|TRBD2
CASSGAQGKRGKVTDTQYF
TGCGCCAGCAGTGGGGCACAGGGAAAGCGGGGGAAAGTCACAGATACGCAGTATTTT
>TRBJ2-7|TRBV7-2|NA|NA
CASSSSTASYEQYF
TGTGCCAGCAGCTCGTCGACAGCCTCCTACGAGCAGTACTTC
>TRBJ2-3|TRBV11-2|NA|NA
CASSLAGSSDTQYF
TGTGCCAGCAGCTTGGCCGGGTCCTCAGATACGCAGTATTTT